The 2 T cell receptor beta chains presented below share a single source sample, sequenced in a study of cytomegalovirus exposure and HLA in healthy donors. Primers included in the PCR were 60 Vbeta and 13 Jbeta primers. Assay: immunoSEQ multiplex PCR; the TCRdb copy retains only in-frame clones and omits some. This table has 100,000 to 150,000 clones, roughly 81% appearing once. What was sequenced was PBMCs. The receptors were sampled from a woman aged 25 to 39 in good health and CMV-seronegative.

In this sample, this clone turned up a few times. The chain joins TRBV12-5 to TRBJ1-5; tentative D call: TRBD1 (6 bases). Between the trimmed V and J ends, which lost 6 bases and 2 bases, there was a span of 20 bases. Germline-derived CDR1 and CDR2 are LGHNT and FRNRAP. The CDR3 length is 17 residues. The CDR3 here is CASGPRMAGDGNQPQHF. For the CDR3, the DNA is TGTGCTAGTGGGCCCCGGATGGCAGGGGATGGCAATCAGCCCCAGCATTTT. The variable domain in full, completed from reference TRBV12-5 and TRBJ1-5, reads DARVTQTPRHKVTEMGQEVTMRCQPILGHNTVFWYRQTMMQGLELLAYFRNRAPLDDSGMPKDRFSAEMPDATLATLKIQPSEPRDSAVYFCASGPRMAGDGNQPQHFGDGTRLSIL.

The rearrangement links TRBV4-2 to TRBJ1-1; D is unclear. The CDR3 is 16 amino acids. Trimming left V 0 bases short and J 6 bases short, with 17 bases between. CDR1 is LGHNA and CDR2 is YNFKEQ in the germline V gene. The CDR3: CASSQERGGSRAEAFF. The CDR3 DNA is TGTGCCAGCAGCCAAGAACGGGGAGGGAGTAGGGCTGAAGCTTTCTTT.